This T cell receptor beta chain was captured by sequencing in a study of cytomegalovirus exposure and HLA in healthy donors. Study as a whole: The 95 to 150 validation repertoires and the 666 first-cohort repertoires shared a platform, a later analysis reported.

Findings of the study overall: Reportedly, cytomegalovirus status was diagnosed with high sensitivity and specificity. Three CMV-associated chains proved CMV antigen-specific in vitro.

Only a few counts were recorded for this clone. Its target is unknown. Germline V gives CDR1 MNHEY, CDR2 SMNVEV (reference sequence). CDR3 length: 15 amino acids. Trimming took 4 bases from V and 4 from J; bases not matched to a gene: 8. The roughly 120-subject validation cohort, separate from the roughly 700-subject first cohort, included the donors. Generated by immunoSEQ multiplex PCR, the TCRdb table keeps only in-frame clones and is missing some. The sample has some 320,000 clones, 75% to 90% seen once; the top ten hold more than 0.9%. The clonotype was recovered from a young woman in good health and CMV-seropositive. This sequence joins TRBV27 and TRBJ1-2; 8 bases align to TRBD1. Sequencing input: PBMCs. Written as DNA, the CDR3 is TGTGCCAGCAGTTATGGGGACAGGCCGGGCTATGGCTACACCTTC. This codes for CASSYGDRPGYGYTF.